This T cell receptor beta chain comes out of a study of a mutant IDH1 vaccine in newly diagnosed glioma. The overall study: Weeks 1, 3, 5, 7, 11, 15, 19 and 23 were when patients received their eight vaccinations. Vaccinations were initiated 4-6 weeks following radiotherapy alone, or were given together with temozolomide cycles. Study-level findings and limits: Seemingly, pseudoprogression had no relation to changes in the top peripheral T cell clonotypes.

As to time point: week 5, during vaccination. Vaccination used 300 ug of mutant IDH1 20-mer peptide per dose, with topical imiquimod. V lost 3 bases to trimming and J lost 5 bases; unmatched junction nucleotides: 14. The V gene's germline CDR1 is LNHDA and CDR2 SQIVND (reference sequence). The CDR3 is 18 amino acids. Sequencing was performed with immunoSEQ multiplex PCR; in TCRdb, only in-frame clones are kept and a portion is missing. The sample has 60,000 or so clones, roughly 82% seen once. This clone was picked up a small number of times. Its antigen is still unknown. This chain uses TRBV19 with TRBJ1-4; 8 nucleotides align to TRBD1. Material: PBMCs, obtained from a glioma patient whose treatment included an IDH1 peptide vaccine. The receptor was isolated from a woman in her late teens or twenties with glioma. Some clones in this sample may be carry-over from other donors' samples. The CDR3 region is CASSIRSQGARGNEKLFF. The CDR3 region has the DNA TGTGCCAGTAGTATTAGAAGTCAGGGGGCGCGGGGAAATGAAAAACTGTTTTTT.